The 11 T cell receptor beta chains below were found in one sample sequenced in a study of shared clonotypes between healthy human individuals. Some clones are missing from TCRdb's copy, which holds only in-frame ones; the method was immunoSEQ multiplex PCR. Found here are about 960,000 clones, around 80% of them singletons; the top ten hold approximately 1.5%. Material: memory CD4+ T cells sorted from blood. Subset indicated: CD45RA-negative fraction. These receptors were collected from a man aged 18 to 35 in good health.

In this sample, this clone turned up a few times. The identical CDR3 is also encoded by other nucleotide sequences in the sample. The chain joins TRBV7-9 to TRBJ2-7, with 7 bases fitting TRBD1. The CDR3 consists of 14 residues. V was pared by 3 bases and J by 0 bases, with 2 bases of the junction left unmatched. Germline-derived CDR1 and CDR2 are SEHNR and FQNEAQ (reference sequence). For the CDR3, the DNA is TGTGCCAGCAGCTTTGGGACAGCCTCCTACGAGCAGTACTTC. It translates to CASSFGTASYEQYF.

The CDR3 is CASSAATGVAYEQYF. The CDR3 DNA follows: TGTGCCAGCAGCGCCGCGACAGGGGTTGCCTACGAGCAGTACTTC. The chain couples TRBV5-4 to TRBJ2-7; 8 bases map to TRBD1. CDR3 length: 15 amino acids. V was clipped by 4 bases and J by 2 bases; unmatched bases: 8. Germline-derived CDR1 and CDR2 are SGHNT and YYREEE (reference sequence). The variable domain in full, completed from reference TRBV5-4 and TRBJ2-7, reads ETGVTQSPTHLIKTRGQQVTLRCSSQSGHNTVSWYQQALGQGPQFIFQYYREEENGRGNFPPRFSGLQFPNYSSELNVNALELDDSALYLCASSAATGVAYEQYFGPGTRLTVT.

The chain employs TRBV20-1 and TRBJ2-7; D is unclear. V dropped 5 bases and J dropped 9 bases, with 5 bases sitting between them. The CDR3 covers 8 residues. Germline-derived CDR1 and CDR2 are DFQATT and SNEGSKA (reference sequence). The CDR3 here is CSAWGQYF. The CDR3, as DNA: TGCAGTGCTTGGGGGCAGTACTTC.

Remarks on this clone: This specimen includes other DNA sequences encoding the same CDR3. This chain links TRBV5-1 with TRBJ2-1; the match to TRBD1 covers 7 bases. Germline lookup yields CDR1 SGHRS and CDR2 YFSETQ. Trimming at V came to 2 bases and at J to 6 bases, leaving 2 bases not matched to a gene. The CDR3 is 13 residues long. The CDR3 spells CASSFPGGNEQFF. DNA of the CDR3: TGCGCCAGCAGCTTCCCAGGGGGCAATGAGCAGTTCTTC.

The chain uses TRBV5-4 and TRBJ2-5; D is perhaps TRBD2 (6 bases). V lost 4 bases and J lost 2, with 15 bases in between. This CDR3 is 15 amino acids long. The germline V gene has CDR1 SGHNT and CDR2 YYREEE (reference sequence). The CDR3 is CASSPGLVGQETQYF. Here the CDR3 DNA reads TGTGCCAGCAGCCCGGGACTCGTAGGTCAAGAGACCCAGTACTTC.

This sequence joins TRBV2 and TRBJ1-2; TRBD1 aligns across 8 bases. The CDR3 runs to 15 residues. Germline V gives CDR1 SNHLY, CDR2 FYNNEI. Trimming took 6 bases from V and 1 from J; bases not matched to a gene: 7. CDR3 DNA: TGTGCCAGCAGAATGGGACAGGCTATTAACTATGGCTACACCTTC. It encodes CASRMGQAINYGYTF.

This rearrangement joins TRBV4-1 to TRBJ2-1; D not resolved. Looked up from germline, CDR1 is MGHRA and CDR2 is YSYEKL. Trimming took off 0 bases at V and 4 bases at J, with 7 bases between the two ends. The CDR3 consists of 14 residues. The CDR3 reads CASSQERVYNEQFF. For the CDR3, the DNA is TGCGCCAGCAGCCAAGAAAGGGTATACAATGAGCAGTTCTTC.

J is TRBJ2-7 and V is TRBV27, with D perhaps being TRBD1 or TRBD2 (6 bases each). The CDR3 has 14 amino acids. V lost 0 bases and J 2 bases, leaving 8 bases between the germline ends. Germline CDR1 and CDR2: MNHEY and SMNVEV (reference sequence). The CDR3: CASSLSGGPYEQYF. In DNA, the CDR3 is TGTGCCAGCAGTTTATCGGGGGGCCCCTACGAGCAGTACTTC.

The chain recombines TRBV9 with TRBJ2-5; TRBD1 is a possible D gene (5 bases). Trimming left V 0 bases short and J 5 bases short, with 11 bases between. The germline V gene encodes CDR1 SGDLS and CDR2 YYNGEE. The CDR3 runs 14 residues. The CDR3 region is CASSVASGLETQYF. For the CDR3, the DNA is TGTGCCAGCAGCGTAGCCTCAGGGCTGGAGACCCAGTACTTC.

V and J are TRBV11-2 and TRBJ1-1; D possibly corresponds to TRBD1 (5 bases). The ends were cut back, 5 bases at V and 4 bases at J, with 20 bases in the middle. The CDR3 length is 16 residues. Looked up from germline, CDR1 is SGHAT and CDR2 is FQNNGV. CDR3 amino acids: CASSRRYTGEGTEAFF. In DNA form, the CDR3 reads TGTGCCAGCAGCCGCCGCTACACAGGAGAGGGCACTGAAGCTTTCTTT. Full variable domain (remainder filled in from reference TRBV11-2 and TRBJ1-1): EAGVAQSPRYKIIEKRQSVAFWCNPISGHATLYWYQQILGQGPKLLIQFQNNGVVDDSQLPKDRFSAERLKGVDSTLKIQPAKLEDSAVYLCASSRRYTGEGTEAFFGQGTRLTVV.

This clone was seen only once. The chain combines TRBV5-1 with TRBJ2-2, with 9 bases lining up with TRBD1. CDR3 length: 15 amino acids. V gave up 3 bases and J gave up 5 bases; unmatched junction bases: 5. Germline CDR1 SGHRS, CDR2 YFSETQ. CDR3 DNA sequence: TGCGCCAGCAGCTGGGGACAGGGAATTACCGGGGAGCTGTTTTTT. Protein sequence: CASSWGQGITGELFF. Combining the CDR3 with reference TRBV5-1 and TRBJ2-2 gives the whole variable domain KAGVTQTPRYLIKTRGQQVTLSCSPISGHRSVSWYQQTPGQGLQFLFEYFSETQRNKGNFPGRFSGRQFSNSRSEMNVSTLELGDSALYLCASSWGQGITGELFFGEGSRLTVL.